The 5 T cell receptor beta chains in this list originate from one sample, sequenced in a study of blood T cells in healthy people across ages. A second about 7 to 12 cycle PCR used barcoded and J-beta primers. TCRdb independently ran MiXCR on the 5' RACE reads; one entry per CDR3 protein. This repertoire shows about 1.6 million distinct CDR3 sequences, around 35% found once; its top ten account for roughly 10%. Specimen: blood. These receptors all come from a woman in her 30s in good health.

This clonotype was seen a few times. The CDR3 loop is CASGLAGEYPYNEQFF. The CDR3 coding sequence is TGTGCCAGCGGACTAGCGGGAGAATATCCCTACAATGAGCAGTTCTTC. This sequence joins TRBV27 and TRBJ2-1; TRBD2 aligns across 13 bases. CDR1 is MNHEY, CDR2 SMNVEV, per germline (reference sequence). The CDR3 length is 16 residues. The junction had 6 bases not matched to a gene; V was cut back by 8 bases and J by 2 bases.

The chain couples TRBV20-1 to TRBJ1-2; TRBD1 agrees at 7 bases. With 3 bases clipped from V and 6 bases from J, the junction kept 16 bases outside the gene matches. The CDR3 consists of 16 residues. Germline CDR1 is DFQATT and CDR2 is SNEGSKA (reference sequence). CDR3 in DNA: TGCAGTGCTAGCCCAGGGACAGTGAGGGGTAGGGATGGCTACACCTTC. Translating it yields CSASPGTVRGRDGYTF.

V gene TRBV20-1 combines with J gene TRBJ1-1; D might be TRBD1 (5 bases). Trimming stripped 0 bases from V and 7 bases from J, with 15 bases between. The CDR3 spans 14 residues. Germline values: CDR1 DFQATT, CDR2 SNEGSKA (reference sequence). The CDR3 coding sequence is TGCAGTGCTAGAGAGGCCCTCACGGGGGGTGAAGCTTTCTTT. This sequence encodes CSAREALTGGEAFF.

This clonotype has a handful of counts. DNA for the CDR3: TGCGCCAGCAGCGAGACGGGTGTCGCTCGAGGCTTTGAGGCACCCCTCCACTTT. This encodes CASSETGVARGFEAPLHF. The chain recombines TRBV5-1 with TRBJ1-6; D remains ambiguous. This CDR3 has 18 residues. Between the trimmed V and J ends, which lost 4 bases and 11 bases, there was a span of 28 bases. The germline gives CDR1 SGHRS, CDR2 YFSETQ.

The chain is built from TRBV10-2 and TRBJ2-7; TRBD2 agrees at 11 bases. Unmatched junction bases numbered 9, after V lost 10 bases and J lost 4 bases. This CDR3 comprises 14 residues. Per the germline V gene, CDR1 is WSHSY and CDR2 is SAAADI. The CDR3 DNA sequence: TGCGCCACCACTACCGGGACTAGCGGTTACGAGCAGTACTTC. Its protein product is CATTTGTSGYEQYF.